This TCR beta chain was documented in a study of T cells expressing NK-cell markers. Whole-study context: Within the sequenced cohort of eight donors, seven exhibited HCMV seropositivity and one was seronegative. Findings of the study overall: There were a handful of donors in whom these clonotypes also led the CD3+CD56-NKG2C+ fraction.

Reprocessing the 5' RACE reads, TCRdb reports a single entry for every CDR3 protein and omits DNA. The sample shows around 550,000 distinct CDR3 sequences, and approximately 3.6% sits with its ten largest clones. A remark on this clonotype: Its antigen remains unknown.

Germline CDR1 SGHRS, CDR2 YFSETQ. CDR3 length equals 14 residues. Specimen: blood T cells: a sorted CD56 or NKG2C T cell subset, CD4+ or CD8+ T cells, or bulk PBMC T cells (not recorded which). The chain carries TRBV5-1 and TRBJ1-1; the TCRdb D gene call, TRBD1, has no DNA to confirm it. This TCR was sampled from a man aged 18-30 years in good health. The CDR3: CASSLGGQDTEAFF.